Described below is a single TCR beta chain sequence and its context. Its cognate antigen is unknown. The data were obtained in a study of blood T cells in healthy people across ages. Study observations and caveats: Both naive CD4+ cell counts and diversity were greater in long-lived donors than in aged donors.

For the second PCR, which ran for about 7 to 11 cycles, a sample-barcoded 5' primer and a J-beta primer mix were used. TCRdb reanalysed the 5' RACE reads using MiXCR and keeps one entry per CDR3 protein. The sample records 450,000 to 700,000 distinct CDR3 sequences, roughly a quarter being singletons. Approximately 9.6 milliliters of peripheral blood were drawn from each donor into EDTA-treated tubes. Trimming removed 3 bases from V and 0 bases from J, with 6 bases in between. The CDR3 loop spans 13 amino acids. Germline CDR1 is LNHNV and CDR2 is YYDKDF (reference sequence). This receptor was taken from a woman in her 70s in good health. Material: blood. This chain uses TRBV15 with TRBJ2-7, with unresolved D. CDR3 in DNA: TGTGCCACCAGCAGGGAGTCCTCCTACGAGCAGTACTTC. This translates into CATSRESSYEQYF.